The 27 T cell receptor beta chains in this list originate from one sample, sequenced in a study of regulatory T cells in long-lasting Graves disease. Time point indicated: persistent/refractory GD, antithyroid drugs over 5 years with positive TRAb. PBMCs were the source of the RNA used for TCR sequencing. Combining iRepertoire HTBI primers with Arm-PCR of CDR3 regions, the authors built TCR beta libraries. TCRdb ran MiXCR on the multiplex PCR reads and lists one entry per CDR3 protein. The sample gives roughly 300,000 distinct CDR3 sequences, about 20% of which show up once; 25% to 30% is in the top ten. The sequenced sample was peripheral blood mononuclear cells (PBMCs), obtained when the disease was refractory, from a patient treated with antithyroid drugs. The source of these receptors is a female donor with Graves disease.

This clonotype has ten or more counts. The chain carries TRBV6-5 and TRBJ1-5; 8 nucleotides match TRBD1. V lost 2 bases to trimming and J lost 2 bases; unmatched junction nucleotides: 5. This CDR3 is 16 amino acids long. The germline V gene encodes CDR1 MNHEY and CDR2 SVGAGI. Here the CDR3 DNA reads TGTGCCAGCAGTTACATCGCGGGACAGGGCAATCAGCCCCAGCATTTT. Translation: CASSYIAGQGNQPQHF.

The rearrangement joins TRBV4-2 to TRBJ2-7, with D perhaps being TRBD1 or TRBD2 (5 bases each). The CDR3 has 17 amino acids. Germline CDR1 LGHNA, CDR2 YNFKEQ. The V end lost 0 bases, the J end lost 3 bases, and 18 bases lay between the germline ends. The CDR3 is CASSQDRGHGGFYEQYF. As DNA, the CDR3 is TGTGCCAGCAGCCAAGATCGAGGACATGGAGGTTTCTACGAGCAGTACTTC.

This chain uses TRBV6-2 or TRBV6-3 with TRBJ1-3; no definite D call. CDR3 length: 13 residues. Germline values: CDR1 MNHEY, CDR2 SVGEGT. V was trimmed by 4 bases and J by 4 bases, leaving 8 bases between them. The CDR3 is CASSSTAGNTIYF. CDR3 nucleotide sequence: TGTGCCAGCAGTTCGACGGCGGGAAACACCATATATTTT.

As to this clonotype: The conserved final phenylalanine or tryptophan is absent from the CDR3, which likely points to a read error. The rearrangement links TRBV2 to TRBJ2-7; TRBD1 matches 9 bases. The CDR3 contains 14 residues. CDR1 and CDR2 (germline): SNHLY, FYNNEI. With 10 bases clipped from V and 3 bases from J, the junction kept 10 bases outside the gene matches. CDR3 bases: TGTGCCACCCAGAGGGACAGGGCTTTCTACGAGCAGTACCTC. The encoded protein is CATQRDRAFYEQYL.

The rearrangement joins TRBV20-1 to TRBJ2-1, with TRBD2 matching over 8 bases. The CDR3 spans 14 residues. V dropped 6 bases and J dropped 3; count of bases not matched to a gene: 7. Germline V lookup: CDR1 DFQATT, CDR2 SNEGSKA (reference sequence). CDR3 coding DNA: TGCAGTGCGGCCGGGAGGGAGGTCTACAATGAGCAGTTCTTC. Its translation: CSAAGREVYNEQFF.

A few counts support this clonotype. The J gene is TRBJ2-1, the V gene TRBV24-1, with 8 positions matching TRBD2. CDR3 size: 15 residues. Germline CDR1 and CDR2: KGHDR and SFDVKD. J gave up 3 bases and V 1 base, and 1 base lay outside the gene matches. As DNA, the CDR3 is TGTGCCACCAGTGATTTAGCGGGAGACTACAATGAGCAGTTCTTC. Translated, it gives CATSDLAGDYNEQFF.

This clonotype was found many times. The rearrangement uses TRBV7-2 and TRBJ2-7; 7 positions agree with TRBD1. The CDR3 spans 13 residues. Per germline, CDR1 SGHTA and CDR2 FQGNSA. J lost 3 bases, V lost 4 bases, and 3 bases had no gene match. CDR3: CASSSQGDYEQYF. DNA for the CDR3: TGTGCCAGCAGCTCGCAGGGGGACTACGAGCAGTACTTC.

CDR3 sequence reads: CASSPSRGETQYF. The CDR3 DNA reads TGTGCCAGCTCACCCTCGCGGGGGGAGACCCAGTACTTC. The rearrangement joins TRBV18 to TRBJ2-5, with TRBD2 matching over 7 bases. J was trimmed by 5 bases and V by 3 bases; bases with no gene match: 3. CDR3 length: 13 amino acids. Germline lookup yields CDR1 KGHSH and CDR2 LQKENI.

This chain uses TRBV12-3 or TRBV12-4 with TRBJ2-1, with 12 bases lining up with TRBD1. This CDR3 has 16 residues. V was pared by 3 bases and J by 8 bases, with 8 bases of the junction left unmatched. The CDR3 DNA follows: TGTGCCAGCAGTTTCTCCGGGACAGGGGGCTTTCATGAGCAGTTCTTC. This gives the protein CASSFSGTGGFHEQFF.

J is TRBJ2-1 and V is TRBV2; 11 nucleotides line up with TRBD2. The junction had 4 bases not matched to a gene; V was cut back by 6 bases and J by 3 bases. Germline CDR1 is SNHLY and CDR2 is FYNNEI. The CDR3 has 15 amino acids. The CDR3 bases are TGTGCCAGCAGCTTGACTAGCGGGGTCTACAATGAGCAGTTCTTC. Translated: CASSLTSGVYNEQFF.

The chain combines TRBV30 with TRBJ2-5; 7 nucleotides match TRBD2. V shed 3 bases and J 0 bases; nucleotides not matched to a gene: 1. CDR1 GTSNPN and CDR2 SVGIG come from the germline V gene (reference sequence). The CDR3 consists of 13 residues. The CDR3 is CAWRGGYQETQYF. The CDR3 nucleotides read TGTGCCTGGAGGGGAGGGTACCAAGAGACCCAGTACTTC.

The chain couples TRBV7-9 to TRBJ1-4, with 7 bases matching TRBD1. V was pared by 1 base and J by 0 bases, with 8 bases of the junction left unmatched. The CDR3 spans 18 residues. Looked up from germline, CDR1 is SEHNR and CDR2 is FQNEAQ (reference sequence). The CDR3 sequence is CASSLEGQLTATNEKLFF. In DNA form, the CDR3 reads TGTGCCAGCAGCTTAGAGGGACAGCTAACTGCAACTAATGAAAAACTGTTTTTT.

The rearrangement joins TRBV5-5 to TRBJ2-2; 9 bases line up with TRBD2. The CDR3 extends over 15 amino acids. With V trimmed by 0 bases and J by 6 bases, 3 bases remained unmatched. In germline, CDR1 is SGHKS, CDR2 YYEKEE (reference sequence). In nucleotides, the CDR3 is TGTGCCAGCAGCTTGGAGACTAGCGGATCCGGGGAGCTGTTTTTT. As protein: CASSLETSGSGELFF. Full variable domain (rest looked up from reference TRBV5-5 and TRBJ2-2): DAGVTQSPTHLIKTRGQQVTLRCSPISGHKSVSWYQQVLGQGPQFIFQYYEKEERGRGNFPDRFSARQFPNYSSELNVNALLLGDSALYLCASSLETSGSGELFFGEGSRLTVL.

This clonotype was found once. The chain links TRBV24-1 to TRBJ2-2; possibly TRBD1 for D (5 bases). V was shortened by 5 bases and J by 4 bases, with 13 bases between the two germline ends. Germline V gene lookup returns CDR1 KGHDR and CDR2 SFDVKD. This CDR3 comprises 15 residues. As DNA, the CDR3 is TGTGCCACCAGTGCCCCAGGGTCGGGCACCGGGGAGCTGTTTTTT. It specifies CATSAPGSGTGELFF.

This clonotype was detected ten times or more. This chain links TRBV12-3 or TRBV12-4 with TRBJ2-7; the D is unclear. This CDR3 is built from 15 residues. V was cut by 3 bases and J by 4 bases, with 16 bases left in between. CDR3 in DNA: TGTGCCAGCAGTTTGGGTCAGCTGGTGGGTTACGAGCAGTACTTC. This sequence encodes CASSLGQLVGYEQYF.

The chain employs TRBV20-1 and TRBJ1-2; D is perhaps TRBD1 (5 bases). Germline V gene data show CDR1 as DFQATT and CDR2 as SNEGSKA (reference sequence). The germline V and J ends were trimmed by 7 bases and 7 bases, with 13 bases remaining between them. This CDR3 has 11 amino acids. DNA for the CDR3: TGCAGTGGGACCCCCGGGGGTGGCTACACCTTC. Residues: CSGTPGGGYTF.

In its sample, this clonotype was seen a few times. The chain joins TRBV19 to TRBJ2-7; TRBD2 matches at 9 bases. The CDR3 contains 16 residues. The germline V gene encodes CDR1 LNHDA and CDR2 SQIVND (reference sequence). Losses at the gene ends were 3 bases for V and 0 bases for J; bases not matched to a gene: 6. CDR3 protein: CASSMYSGSDSYEQYF. The CDR3 region has the DNA TGTGCCAGTAGTATGTATAGCGGGAGTGACTCCTACGAGCAGTACTTC.

This clonotype was seen only a few times. The chain carries TRBV5-1 and TRBJ2-6; D is perhaps TRBD1 or TRBD2 (7 bases each). Germline CDR1 reads SGHRS; CDR2 reads YFSETQ. The CDR3 contains 15 residues. V lost 5 bases, J lost 2 bases, and 11 bases lay in between. The CDR3 DNA reads as TGCGCCAGCAGAGCGGGACAGCCTGGGGCCAACGTCCTGACTTTC. Its protein product is CASRAGQPGANVLTF.

V gene TRBV30 combines with J gene TRBJ2-5, with D possibly TRBD1 on 6 matching bases. Looked up from germline, CDR1 is GTSNPN and CDR2 is SVGIG (reference sequence). V shed 5 bases and J shed 2 bases, with 15 bases lying between them. The CDR3 loop spans 14 amino acids. The DNA for the CDR3 is TGTGCCTGGCAAACCGGGACACTACAAGAGACCCAGTACTTC. It encodes CAWQTGTLQETQYF.

The chain couples TRBV5-1 to TRBJ2-5, with TRBD1 identical over 9 bases. The CDR3 consists of 16 residues. Germline V gene lookup returns CDR1 SGHRS and CDR2 YFSETQ. V shed 3 bases, J shed 3 bases, and the junction held 9 bases outside the gene matches. The CDR3 nucleotides are TGCGCCAGCAGCTGGGTAACCGGGACAGGGAAAGAGACCCAGTACTTC. As protein: CASSWVTGTGKETQYF.

This clonotype was observed a handful of times. The CDR3 nucleotides read TGCGCCAGCAGCCGTCACAGGGAAATCAAAAACATTCAGTACTTC. This codes for CASSRHREIKNIQYF. The chain combines TRBV4-1 with TRBJ2-4, with a weak D call TRBD1 (6 bases). The CDR3 is made up of 15 amino acids. The germline V and J ends were trimmed by 4 bases and 3 bases, with 13 bases remaining between them. The germline gives CDR1 MGHRA, CDR2 YSYEKL.

The table lists this clonotype with many counts. The CDR3 region is CASSPRTVAKNIQYF. The DNA for the CDR3 is TGTGCCAGCTCACCCCGGACAGTAGCCAAAAACATTCAGTACTTC. The chain links TRBV18 to TRBJ2-4; perhaps TRBD1 as D (6 bases). Trimming removed 3 bases at V and 0 bases at J, with 9 bases between. This CDR3 is built from 15 residues. Germline CDR1 and CDR2: KGHSH and LQKENI.

J is TRBJ2-5 and V is TRBV29-1; D unclear. Trimming stripped 5 bases from V and 4 bases from J, with 5 bases between. The CDR3 loop spans 10 amino acids. CDR1 is SQVTM and CDR2 is ANQGSEA in the germline V gene. The CDR3 region has the DNA TGCAGCGTTATGAGAGAGACCCAGTACTTC. It codes for CSVMRETQYF.

Only a few counts were recorded for this clonotype. The chain uses TRBV18 and TRBJ1-4; no firm D call. The germline CDR1 and CDR2 sequences are KGHSH and LQKENI. The CDR3 length is 12 residues. The ends were cut back, 3 bases at V and 12 bases at J, with 11 bases in the middle. Here the CDR3 DNA reads TGTGCCAGCTCACCCGTTGGGAGGGAACTGTTTTTT. The encoded protein is CASSPVGRELFF.

This clonotype has a count of ten or more. The V call is TRBV10-2, the J call TRBJ1-2; 7 bases are shared with TRBD1. This CDR3 spans 14 amino acids. V lost 7 bases to trimming and J lost 1 base; unmatched junction nucleotides: 6. Germline CDR1 reads WSHSY; CDR2 reads SAAADI. Here the CDR3 DNA reads TGCGCCAGCAATCCGCGGGACAGTAACTATGGCTACACCTTC. This codes for CASNPRDSNYGYTF.

This clonotype was detected a few times. The chain recombines TRBV18 with TRBJ2-5; no clear D gene. Looked up from germline, CDR1 is KGHSH and CDR2 is LQKENI. V lost 1 base, J lost 4 bases, and 4 bases lay in between. This CDR3 comprises 12 residues. The CDR3 sequence: CASSPRPETQYF. For the CDR3, the DNA is TGTGCCAGCTCACCACGTCCAGAGACCCAGTACTTC.

This clonotype was seen many times. The rearrangement links TRBV2 to TRBJ1-5; D not certain. Trimming took 3 bases from V and 5 from J, leaving 14 bases between them. Per the germline V gene, CDR1 is SNHLY and CDR2 is FYNNEI. The CDR3 contains 15 residues. CDR3 region: CASSDDSTADQPQHF. The CDR3 coding sequence is TGTGCCAGCAGTGATGATAGTACAGCGGATCAGCCCCAGCATTTT.